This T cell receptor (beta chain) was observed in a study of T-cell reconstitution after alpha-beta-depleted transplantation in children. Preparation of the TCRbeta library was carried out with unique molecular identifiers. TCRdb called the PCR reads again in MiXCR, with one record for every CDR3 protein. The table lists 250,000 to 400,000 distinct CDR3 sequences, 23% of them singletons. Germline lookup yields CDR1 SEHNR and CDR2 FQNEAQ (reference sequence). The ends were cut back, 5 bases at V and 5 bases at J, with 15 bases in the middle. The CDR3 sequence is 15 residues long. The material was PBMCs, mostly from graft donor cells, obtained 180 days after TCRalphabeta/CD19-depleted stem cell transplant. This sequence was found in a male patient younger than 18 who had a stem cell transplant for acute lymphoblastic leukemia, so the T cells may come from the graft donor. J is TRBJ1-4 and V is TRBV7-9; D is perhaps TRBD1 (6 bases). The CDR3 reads CASSRGGTPNEKLFF. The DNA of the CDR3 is TGTGCCAGCAGCCGTGGCGGGACACCCAATGAAAAACTGTTTTTT.